This T cell receptor (beta chain) was recovered during a study of blood T cell repertoires in COVID-19 (dated by TCRdb to about 2020). Study-wide context: Samples covering the acute and convalescent phases of COVID-19 were provided by collaborators in the United States, Italy and Spain. Nearly every sample came with metadata listing a de-identified subject ID, COVID-19 status, age in years and sex. A freely available public database, intended as a resource for researchers studying the immune response to SARS-CoV-2, is where the repertoires were released. Deeply sampled blood TCRbeta repertoires from subjects exposed to, actively infected with, or recovered from COVID-19 were included in the dataset. The prospective study material was composed of cDNA or gDNA derived from T cells, B-cell-depleted T cells, or PBMCs. Samples were obtained from the ongoing ImmuneRACE study (first 160 participants) and from roughly 1,300 subjects provided by 6 global collaborators. Where HLA class I and class II types were available, the types were taken from metadata supplied by the sample provider, not from assay-based typing.

A remark on this clone: The antigen this receptor binds is unknown. No much larger clone is present one base from it, and per-base qualities are unavailable.

The immunoSEQ Assay, a bias-controlled multiplex PCR, was used to amplify TCRbeta CDR3 regions from genomic DNA. As for the original processing: Nucleated cell counts per sample were estimated from amplification of reference gene primers within the assay. To quantify the absolute abundance of each unique TCRbeta CDR3 rearrangement, sequence reads were collapsed and filtered. For each sample, productive Simpson clonality was calculated as the square root of Simpson's diversity index over productive rearrangements. Sourced from immuneACCESS, this table was stored by TCRdb with only in-frame sequences that have V and J called. A share of the clones is absent; for the studies checked, an unresolved V gene accounts for under half, and the remainder has no known explanation. The V and J calls and clone size were taken over from that table, and D and trimming were inferred from the DNA. This sample gives around 200,000 clones in total; about 85% of them show up just once. 0.72% of the sample belongs to the ten largest clones.

Each collaborating institution followed its own protocols to collect whole blood in K2EDTA tubes. Collaborator samples were shipped for TCRbeta analysis as frozen whole blood, isolated PBMCs, or DNA extracted from either sample type. From the germline V gene (reference sequence), CDR1 is MNHEY and CDR2 is SMNVEV. The CDR3 contains 15 residues, cysteine and phenylalanine counted. The retained sequence is limited to the CDR3, 45 bases, with the frame set at the first base. For this chain, trimming is 6 bases at the V end and 5 bases at the J end, and the number of junction bases without a gene match is 10. The paper's findings and limits, for the study overall: The quantity of clinical and demographic metadata differed by source and by participant and was supplied without curation.

The sequence joins TRBV27 to TRBJ2-7; TRBD2 lines up with 10 middle nucleotides. The TCR was taken from a man aged 35 to 55 with acute or convalescent COVID-19. The sequenced sample consisted of peripheral blood. The sequenced DNA: TGTGCCAGCAGGCCTCTAGCGGGGGCAGCCGACGAGCAGTACTTC. Protein translation: CASRPLAGAADEQYF.